Listed below are T cell receptor beta chains from one sample, sequenced in a study of cytomegalovirus exposure and HLA in healthy donors. Assay used: immunoSEQ multiplex PCR; TCRdb lists only in-frame clones, some missing. This table holds a few hundred thousand clones, approximately 80% found once. Material: PBMCs. The receptors stem from a man aged 30-40 years in good health and CMV-seronegative. Both conserved end residues are part of each CDR3. Fields, in order: V gene, clone size, CDR3 length, J gene, D gene, CDR3 protein, CDR3 DNA. D genes are given only for firm matches. Clone size is not always given. Where it is, it says once, few, many or a class for expanded clones.

v_call: TRBV7-8; clone_size: NA; cdr3_length: 15; j_call: TRBJ1-3; d_call: TRBD1; cdr3_aa: CASSLRQGAGNTIYF; cdr3_nt: TGTGCCAGCAGCCTTAGACAGGGAGCTGGAAACACCATATATTTT
v_call: TRBV2; clone_size: NA; cdr3_length: 13; j_call: TRBJ1-1; d_call: NA; cdr3_aa: CASRGDSNTEAFF; cdr3_nt: TGTGCCAGCAGGGGCGACAGTAACACTGAAGCTTTCTTT
v_call: TRBV5-5; clone_size: once; cdr3_length: 14; j_call: TRBJ2-7; d_call: NA; cdr3_aa: CASSLVLTTYEQYF; cdr3_nt: TGTGCCAGCAGCTTGGTCTTGACAACTTACGAGCAGTACTTC
v_call: TRBV2; clone_size: NA; cdr3_length: 11; j_call: TRBJ2-1; d_call: NA; cdr3_aa: CASKLYNEQFF; cdr3_nt: TGTGCCAGCAAACTTTACAATGAGCAGTTCTTC
v_call: TRBV7-6; clone_size: NA; cdr3_length: 16; j_call: TRBJ2-1; d_call: NA; cdr3_aa: CASSYARLDGGNEQFF; cdr3_nt: TGTGCCAGCAGCTACGCCCGCTTAGACGGGGGCAATGAGCAGTTCTTC
v_call: TRBV19; clone_size: NA; cdr3_length: 17; j_call: TRBJ1-2; d_call: NA; cdr3_aa: CASSHRGPWSANYGYTF; cdr3_nt: TGTGCCAGTAGTCATAGAGGGCCATGGAGTGCTAACTATGGCTACACCTTC
v_call: TRBV5-1; clone_size: NA; cdr3_length: 14; j_call: TRBJ2-3; d_call: NA; cdr3_aa: CASSLGQYTDTQYF; cdr3_nt: TGCGCCAGCAGCTTGGGACAGTACACAGATACGCAGTATTTT
v_call: TRBV2; clone_size: NA; cdr3_length: 18; j_call: TRBJ2-3; d_call: NA; cdr3_aa: CASSEGLATIFSTDTQYF; cdr3_nt: TGTGCCAGCAGTGAGGGGCTGGCGACAATCTTTAGCACAGATACGCAGTATTTT
v_call: TRBV28; clone_size: once; cdr3_length: 13; j_call: TRBJ1-5; d_call: NA; cdr3_aa: CASREQVNQPQHF; cdr3_nt: TGTGCCAGCAGAGAGCAGGTCAATCAGCCCCAGCATTTT
v_call: TRBV5-3; clone_size: NA; cdr3_length: 16; j_call: TRBJ2-3; d_call: TRBD2; cdr3_aa: CARSLSLAGATDTQYF; cdr3_nt: TGTGCCAGAAGCTTGAGTCTAGCGGGGGCCACAGATACGCAGTATTTT
v_call: TRBV2; clone_size: NA; cdr3_length: 15; j_call: TRBJ1-2; d_call: TRBD1; cdr3_aa: CASSGAGTGAGGYTF; cdr3_nt: TGTGCCAGCAGTGGCGCCGGGACAGGTGCGGGTGGCTACACCTTC
v_call: TRBV29-1; clone_size: NA; cdr3_length: 14; j_call: TRBJ2-1; d_call: NA; cdr3_aa: CSGTGVSSYNEQFF; cdr3_nt: TGCAGCGGGACGGGGGTTTCCTCCTACAATGAGCAGTTCTTC
v_call: TRBV7-9; clone_size: few; cdr3_length: 15; j_call: TRBJ2-3; d_call: NA; cdr3_aa: CASSFTRLKTDTQYF; cdr3_nt: TGTGCCAGCAGCTTCACCAGATTAAAAACAGATACGCAGTATTTT
v_call: TRBV5-4; clone_size: NA; cdr3_length: 13; j_call: TRBJ1-3; d_call: NA; cdr3_aa: CASSSHSGNTIYF; cdr3_nt: TGTGCCAGCAGCTCCCACTCTGGAAACACCATATATTTT
v_call: TRBV5-1; clone_size: NA; cdr3_length: 17; j_call: TRBJ2-1; d_call: TRBD2; cdr3_aa: CASSSVRAGLSYNEQFF; cdr3_nt: TGCGCCAGCAGCTCGGTCAGAGCGGGGTTGTCCTACAATGAGCAGTTCTTC
v_call: TRBV9; clone_size: once; cdr3_length: 14; j_call: TRBJ1-6; d_call: NA; cdr3_aa: CASNSGSYNSPLHF; cdr3_nt: TGTGCCAGCAACTCAGGGTCCTATAATTCACCCCTCCACTTT
v_call: TRBV15; clone_size: few; cdr3_length: 14; j_call: TRBJ2-3; d_call: NA; cdr3_aa: CATSRGAESDTQYF; cdr3_nt: TGTGCCACCAGCAGAGGGGCAGAGTCAGATACGCAGTATTTT
v_call: TRBV6-1; clone_size: NA; cdr3_length: 14; j_call: TRBJ2-7; d_call: NA; cdr3_aa: CASTLAPTYYEQYF; cdr3_nt: TGTGCCAGCACTCTAGCTCCAACTTACTACGAGCAGTACTTC
v_call: TRBV7-3; clone_size: NA; cdr3_length: 17; j_call: TRBJ2-1; d_call: NA; cdr3_aa: CASSLIGGRHSYNEQFF; cdr3_nt: TGTGCCAGCAGCTTAATTGGGGGCCGGCACTCCTACAATGAGCAGTTCTTC
v_call: TRBV4-1; clone_size: NA; cdr3_length: 15; j_call: TRBJ1-5; d_call: NA; cdr3_aa: CASSRGQGFNQPQHF; cdr3_nt: TGCGCCAGCAGCCGGGGGCAGGGCTTTAATCAGCCCCAGCATTTT
v_call: TRBV5-3; clone_size: NA; cdr3_length: 16; j_call: TRBJ2-7; d_call: NA; cdr3_aa: CARSRFPDYNAVEQYF; cdr3_nt: TGTGCCAGAAGCAGGTTCCCGGACTACAATGCGGTCGAGCAGTACTTC
v_call: TRBV4-2; clone_size: NA; cdr3_length: 15; j_call: TRBJ1-2; d_call: TRBD1; cdr3_aa: CASSQERTGVYGYTF; cdr3_nt: TGTGCCAGCAGCCAAGAGCGGACAGGCGTCTATGGCTACACCTTC
v_call: TRBV5-1; clone_size: NA; cdr3_length: 14; j_call: TRBJ2-1; d_call: TRBD1; cdr3_aa: CASSFGTANNEQFF; cdr3_nt: TGCGCCAGCAGCTTCGGGACAGCTAACAATGAGCAGTTCTTC
v_call: TRBV5-6; clone_size: NA; cdr3_length: 15; j_call: TRBJ1-3; d_call: TRBD1; cdr3_aa: CASSFGTGGGNTIYF; cdr3_nt: TGTGCCAGCAGCTTTGGGACAGGGGGTGGAAACACCATATATTTT
v_call: TRBV5-6; clone_size: NA; cdr3_length: 12; j_call: TRBJ1-2; d_call: NA; cdr3_aa: CASSFYGGDYTF; cdr3_nt: TGTGCCAGCAGCTTTTATGGAGGGGACTACACCTTC
v_call: TRBV23-1; clone_size: NA; cdr3_length: 13; j_call: TRBJ1-6; d_call: NA; cdr3_aa: CASSPVEDSDLHF; cdr3_nt: TGCGCCAGCAGTCCAGTGGAGGACAGCGACCTCCACTTT
v_call: TRBV28; clone_size: few; cdr3_length: 15; j_call: TRBJ2-7; d_call: TRBD2; cdr3_aa: CASSGEGGRDYEQYF; cdr3_nt: TGTGCCAGCAGTGGGGAGGGAGGTCGGGACTACGAGCAGTACTTC
v_call: TRBV5-4; clone_size: few; cdr3_length: 13; j_call: TRBJ2-7; d_call: NA; cdr3_aa: CASSTWTEYEQYF; cdr3_nt: TGTGCCAGCAGCACTTGGACTGAGTACGAGCAGTACTTC
v_call: TRBV5-1; clone_size: NA; cdr3_length: 15; j_call: TRBJ2-2; d_call: TRBD1; cdr3_aa: CASSLGPTGAGELFF; cdr3_nt: TGCGCCAGCAGCTTGGGCCCGACAGGGGCCGGGGAGCTGTTTTTT
v_call: TRBV18; clone_size: NA; cdr3_length: 14; j_call: TRBJ1-1; d_call: NA; cdr3_aa: CASSPRDLNTEAFF; cdr3_nt: TGTGCCAGCTCACCACGAGATTTGAACACTGAAGCTTTCTTT
v_call: TRBV5-1; clone_size: NA; cdr3_length: 18; j_call: TRBJ1-6; d_call: NA; cdr3_aa: CASSGGTGSGSYNSPLHF; cdr3_nt: TGCGCCAGCAGCGGAGGAACAGGGTCAGGCTCCTATAATTCACCCCTCCACTTT
v_call: TRBV5-6; clone_size: NA; cdr3_length: 14; j_call: TRBJ1-5; d_call: NA; cdr3_aa: CASSLWGGYQPQHF; cdr3_nt: TGTGCCAGCAGCTTGTGGGGAGGTTATCAGCCCCAGCATTTT
v_call: TRBV2; clone_size: NA; cdr3_length: 16; j_call: TRBJ2-3; d_call: TRBD2; cdr3_aa: CAIGTSGGISTDTQYF; cdr3_nt: TGTGCCATCGGGACTAGCGGGGGGATTAGCACAGATACGCAGTATTTT
v_call: TRBV27; clone_size: NA; cdr3_length: 14; j_call: TRBJ2-7; d_call: NA; cdr3_aa: CASSWAGAAYEQYF; cdr3_nt: TGTGCCAGCAGTTGGGCGGGGGCCGCCTACGAGCAGTACTTC
v_call: TRBV6-5; clone_size: NA; cdr3_length: 13; j_call: TRBJ2-7; d_call: NA; cdr3_aa: CASSYSRDRAQYF; cdr3_nt: TGTGCCAGCAGTTACTCGCGGGATAGGGCTCAGTACTTC
v_call: TRBV28; clone_size: NA; cdr3_length: 14; j_call: TRBJ2-1; d_call: TRBD1; cdr3_aa: CASRRDRVVNEQFF; cdr3_nt: TGTGCCAGCAGGCGGGACAGGGTTGTCAATGAGCAGTTCTTC
v_call: TRBV9; clone_size: NA; cdr3_length: 15; j_call: TRBJ2-3; d_call: NA; cdr3_aa: CASSVGSGGTDTQYF; cdr3_nt: TGTGCCAGCAGCGTAGGATCGGGGGGCACAGATACGCAGTATTTT
v_call: TRBV9; clone_size: once; cdr3_length: 14; j_call: TRBJ2-4; d_call: NA; cdr3_aa: CASSSEMSPGIQYF; cdr3_nt: TGTGCCAGCAGCTCGGAGATGTCCCCCGGCATTCAGTACTTC
v_call: TRBV2; clone_size: NA; cdr3_length: 14; j_call: TRBJ1-6; d_call: NA; cdr3_aa: CASGHDSYNSPLHF; cdr3_nt: TGTGCCAGCGGACATGACTCCTATAATTCACCCCTCCACTTT
v_call: TRBV27; clone_size: NA; cdr3_length: 14; j_call: TRBJ1-2; d_call: NA; cdr3_aa: CASSFQLNRGGYTF; cdr3_nt: TGTGCCAGCAGTTTCCAGCTAAACCGGGGAGGCTACACCTTC
v_call: TRBV29-1; clone_size: NA; cdr3_length: 12; j_call: TRBJ1-2; d_call: NA; cdr3_aa: CSVGTGGDGYTF; cdr3_nt: TGCAGCGTTGGTACGGGGGGCGATGGCTACACCTTC
v_call: TRBV9; clone_size: few; cdr3_length: 14; j_call: TRBJ2-7; d_call: TRBD1; cdr3_aa: CASSVAAGGDEQYF; cdr3_nt: TGTGCCAGCAGCGTAGCGGCAGGGGGCGACGAGCAGTACTTC